The T cell receptor (beta chain) under discussion was sequenced for a study of T cell repertoires in cytomegalovirus infection (dated by TCRdb to the late 2010s). Notes on the research overall: Donor HLA type was relevant to the analysis, because carriage of CMV infection together with the matching HLA type was indicated by public TCR beta signatures. The full study reports these points: The ex vivo response was dominated by HLA-C-restricted CMV-specific TCR beta clonotypes, which also provided the single most frequent clonotype in two of eight donors. Cumulative frequency of public TCR beta family members discriminated carriers of CMV infection plus the relevant HLA type in this cohort and an independent 352-donor cohort.

As concerns this clonotype: There is no known antigen for this receptor. This may be a read error, as it is one base from a much larger clone.

From the cysteine up to the phenylalanine, the CDR3 has a length of 15 residues. Solely the CDR3 DNA is kept, with 45 bases framed from the first base. CDR1 and CDR2, per the germline V gene, are MDHEN and SYDVKM. Sequencing used an Illumina HiSeq 1500. Using fastp at Q25 and MiXCR, TCRdb reprocessed the public reads and kept productive beta chains. Every distinct CDR3 protein forms one entry, paired with its most common genes and DNA. Within this sample are around 130,000 distinct CDR3 sequences, with 8% to 9% of them counted one time only. Roughly a tenth of the sample comes from the top ten. The chain joins TRBV28 to TRBJ2-1; the D gene is perhaps TRBD1, from 5 matching bases. This TCR derives from a human donor in good health (CMV status not recorded). Some clones in this sample may be carry-over from other donors' samples. Sequencing was performed on PBMCs. The nucleotide sequence is TGTGCCGGCAGTTTTCCAGGGAATTCCTACAATGAGCAGTTCTTC. This translates into CAGSFPGNSYNEQFF.